The entry that follows covers one T cell receptor beta chain sequence. The V gene lost 4 bases and the J gene lost 1 base, with 8 bases spanning the gap. This CDR3 is 14 amino acids long. Germline V gives CDR1 LNHDA, CDR2 SQIVND (reference sequence). TCRdb keeps only in-frame clones here, not all; method: immunoSEQ multiplex PCR. The sample lists around 36,000 clones, 70% to 85% occurring once. These data come from a study of OX40 agonist ivuxolimab in advanced cancers. Sequencing was performed on CD4+ or CD8+ T cells sorted from blood, taken in a trial of the OX40 agonist ivuxolimab. The J gene is TRBJ1-5, the V gene TRBV19, with D perhaps TRBD1 (5 bases). The origin of this receptor is an adult with an advanced solid tumor such as melanoma, head and neck, liver or kidney cancer. The DNA for the CDR3 is TGTGCCAGTAGTAGCCGGGACAGCAATCAGCCCCAGCATTTT. Amino acids: CASSSRDSNQPQHF. Looking up the rest from reference TRBV19 and TRBJ1-5 gives the full variable domain: DGGITQSPKYLFRKEGQNVTLSCEQNLNHDAMYWYRQDPGQGLRLIYYSQIVNDFQKGDIAEGYSVSREKKESFPLTVTSAQKNPTAFYLCASSSRDSNQPQHFGDGTRLSIL.